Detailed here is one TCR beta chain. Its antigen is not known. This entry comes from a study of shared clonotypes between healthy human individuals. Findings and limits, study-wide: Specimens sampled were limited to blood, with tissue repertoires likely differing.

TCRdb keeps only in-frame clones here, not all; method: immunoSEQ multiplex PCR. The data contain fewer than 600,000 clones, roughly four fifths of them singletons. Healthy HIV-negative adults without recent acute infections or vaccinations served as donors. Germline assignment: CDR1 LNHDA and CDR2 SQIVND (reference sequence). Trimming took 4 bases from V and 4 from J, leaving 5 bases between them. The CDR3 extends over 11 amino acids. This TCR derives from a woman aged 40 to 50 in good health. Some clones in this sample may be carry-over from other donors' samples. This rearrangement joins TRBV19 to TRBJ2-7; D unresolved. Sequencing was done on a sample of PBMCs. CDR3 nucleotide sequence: TGTGCCAGTAGTAATCGTTACGAGCAGTACTTC. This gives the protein CASSNRYEQYF.